The clone carrying this TCR beta chain was detected a few times. CDR3 length equals 12 residues. Germline CDR1 is DFQATT and CDR2 is SNEGSKA (reference sequence). The data originate from a study of patients and donors after allogeneic stem cell transplantation. One entry per CDR3 protein results from TCRdb running MiXCR on the RT-PCR reads. The data hold roughly 940,000 distinct CDR3 sequences, with approximately 18% observed a single time. The rearrangement links TRBV20-1 to TRBJ1-5, with TRBD1 matching 7 bases. This receptor was obtained from a human donor who was either an allogeneic HSCT recipient or a stem cell or donor lymphocyte infusion donor (not recorded which). It is not recorded whose cells these are; they may come from a transplant donor. Sequencing used blood, either unsorted or a sorted T cell fraction (not recorded which). CDR3 sequence: CRCRQGNQPQHF. The CDR3 DNA reads TGCAGATGTAGACAGGGTAATCAGCCCCAGCATTTT.